These 13 T cell receptor beta chains were all obtained from the same sample, sequenced in a study of CD8+CD57+ T cells in acquired aplastic anemia. Whoever was chosen for sequencing had shown CD8+CD57+ cell expansion by flow cytometry. Profiling that covered TCR beta VDJ and CDR3 relied on genomic DNA as its template. TCRdb recomputed calls from the reads with MiXCR, one row per CDR3 protein. This sample carries under 500,000 distinct CDR3 sequences, around 30% of them seen once, and the ten largest clones take around 0.82%. Sequencing was performed on sorted CD4+, CD8+, or CD8+CD57+ T cells (not recorded which) from PBMCs. The receptors come from a human donor with aplastic anemia.

V is TRBV2 and J is TRBJ2-7; D uncertain. Trimming took off 5 bases at V and 6 bases at J, with 11 bases between the two ends. The CDR3 spans 12 residues. CDR1 and CDR2 (germline): SNHLY, FYNNEI. The CDR3 sequence is CASSFSSSEQYF. In nucleotides, the CDR3 is TGTGCCAGCAGTTTCTCCTCGTCCGAGCAGTACTTC.

As to this clonotype: The junction departs from the called germline gene at one end, perhaps through a read error. The chain carries TRBV7-7 and TRBJ2-7; 11 bases match TRBD2. CDR1 is SSHAT and CDR2 is FNYEAQ in the germline V gene (reference sequence). This CDR3 has 14 residues. For the CDR3, the DNA is TGTGCTAGCAGCCTACTAGCGGGGGTCCACGAGCAGTACTTC. This codes for CASSLLAGVHEQYF.

This clonotype was counted a few times. The chain combines TRBV6-5 with TRBJ2-1, with D unresolved. V was cut by 4 bases and J by 3 bases, with 7 bases left in between. CDR3 length: 13 residues. CDR1 MNHEY and CDR2 SVGAGI come from the germline V gene. CDR3 nucleotides: TGTGCCAGCAGTTCGATAAGCTACAATGAGCAGTTCTTC. This codes for CASSSISYNEQFF.

CDR3 loop: CSARPITGRNTEAFF. The CDR3 DNA reads as TGCAGTGCTAGACCAATCACAGGGAGGAACACTGAAGCTTTCTTT. The chain employs TRBV20-1 and TRBJ1-1, with D perhaps matching TRBD1 (6 bases). The V and J ends lost 2 bases and 1 base respectively, with 14 bases between them. CDR1 is DFQATT, CDR2 SNEGSKA, per germline (reference sequence). The CDR3 spans 15 residues.

The chain employs TRBV10-3 and TRBJ1-6, with 9 bases lining up with TRBD1. Germline V gives CDR1 ENHRY, CDR2 SYGVKD. Trimming cost V 10 bases and J 10 bases; bases outside gene matches: 11. The CDR3 sequence is 14 residues long. CDR3 sequence: CASRGQGSGSPLHF. CDR3 sequence (DNA): TGTGCCAGCAGGGGACAGGGTTCGGGGTCACCCCTCCACTTT.

This clonotype was recorded only once. This may be a read error: a much more frequent sequence differs by one nucleotide. This rearrangement joins TRBV12-3 or TRBV12-4 to TRBJ1-2, with D hard to call. The CDR3 has 13 amino acids. For the CDR3, the DNA is TGTGTCAGCAGCCCCAACGGGAGAGGTGGCTACACCTTC. It specifies CVSSPNGRGGYTF.

The V call is TRBV20-1, the J call TRBJ1-1, with D unresolved. Germline V CDR1 and CDR2: DFQATT, SNEGSKA (reference sequence). The CDR3 is 11 residues long. The CDR3 loop is CMGRMNTEAFF. The CDR3 DNA is TGCATGGGGAGAATGAACACTGAAGCTTTCTTT.

This clonotype has a handful of counts. This chain joins TRBV3-1 and TRBJ1-4; unclear D gene. The CDR3 is made up of 14 amino acids. Germline-derived CDR1 and CDR2 are LGHDT and YNNKEL (reference sequence). The germline V and J ends were trimmed by 0 bases and 6 bases, with 8 bases remaining between them. The CDR3 DNA sequence: TGTGCCAGCAGCCAAGATCTTCAAGATGAAAAACTGTTTTTT. Translation gives CASSQDLQDEKLFF.

The chain has TRBV28 and TRBJ1-5, with unresolved D. The germline V and J ends were trimmed by 6 bases and 2 bases, with 17 bases remaining between them. Germline loops: CDR1 MDHEN, CDR2 SYDVKM. This CDR3 has 16 amino acids. CDR3 bases: TGTGCCAGCAGACCCAACGGTGGAGTGGGCAATCAGCCCCAGCATTTT. This encodes CASRPNGGVGNQPQHF.

This clonotype was counted a few times. This rearrangement joins TRBV27 to TRBJ1-2, with D hard to call. The CDR3 totals 15 residues. V was trimmed by 2 bases and J by 4 bases, leaving 14 bases between them. Germline loops: CDR1 MNHEY, CDR2 SMNVEV (reference sequence). The CDR3 reads CASSLASSQLYGYTF. The CDR3 DNA reads as TGTGCCAGCAGTTTAGCGTCGTCACAGCTCTATGGCTACACCTTC.

This clonotype has only a few counts. The chain couples TRBV20-1 to TRBJ2-1, with TRBD1 matching 7 bases. The CDR3 spans 13 residues. CDR1 is DFQATT and CDR2 is SNEGSKA in the germline V gene (reference sequence). Trimming took 3 bases from V and 4 from J; bases not matched to a gene: 3. CDR3 region: CSASGDRYNEQFF. The CDR3 coding sequence is TGCAGTGCTAGTGGGGACAGATACAATGAGCAGTTCTTC.

This chain joins TRBV11-1 and TRBJ1-4; tentatively, D is TRBD1 (6 bases). CDR3 length: 15 amino acids. The germline CDR1 and CDR2 sequences are SGHAT and FQDESV (reference sequence). Trimming took 4 bases from V and 8 from J, leaving 17 bases between them. Written as DNA, the CDR3 is TGTGCCAGCAGCTCAAGTCCAGCAGGGGAAGAAAAACTGTTTTTT. This encodes CASSSSPAGEEKLFF.

This clonotype occurred many times. The J gene is TRBJ2-1, the V gene TRBV10-3; possible D gene TRBD1, 5 bases. This CDR3 comprises 10 residues. CDR1 ENHRY and CDR2 SYGVKD come from the germline V gene. The ends were cut back, 10 bases at V and 10 bases at J, with 11 bases in the middle. The CDR3 DNA is TGTGCCAACAGGTACCCGGAGCAGTTCTTC. Protein: CANRYPEQFF.